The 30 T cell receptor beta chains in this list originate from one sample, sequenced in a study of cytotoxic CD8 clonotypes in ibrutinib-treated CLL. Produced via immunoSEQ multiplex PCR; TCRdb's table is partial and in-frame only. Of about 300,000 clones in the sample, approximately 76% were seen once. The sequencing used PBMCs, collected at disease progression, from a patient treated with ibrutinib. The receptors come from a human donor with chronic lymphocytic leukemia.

The CDR3, as DNA: TGTGCCAGCACCACCTGGGACCACGAGCAGTACTTC. Its protein is CASTTWDHEQYF. The chain is built from TRBV28 and TRBJ2-7; possibly TRBD1 or TRBD2 for D (5 bases each). CDR1 is MDHEN, CDR2 SYDVKM, per germline. The CDR3 sequence is 12 residues long. Deletions cut 7 bases from V and 5 bases from J, with 12 bases between.

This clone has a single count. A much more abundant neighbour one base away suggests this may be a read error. CDR3 coding DNA: TGCGCCAGCAGCTTGGAGGGCACCACAGATACGCAGTATTTT. This gives the protein CASSLEGTTDTQYF. V usage is TRBV5-1 and J usage is TRBJ2-3; D remains ambiguous. There are 14 residues in the CDR3. The germline V gene has CDR1 SGHRS and CDR2 YFSETQ. Between the trimmed V and J ends, which lost 0 bases and 2 bases, there was a span of 7 bases. The complete variable domain, with remaining parts taken from reference TRBV5-1 and TRBJ2-3, reads KAGVTQTPRYLIKTRGQQVTLSCSPISGHRSVSWYQQTPGQGLQFLFEYFSETQRNKGNFPGRFSGRQFSNSRSEMNVSTLELGDSALYLCASSLEGTTDTQYFGPGTRLTVL.

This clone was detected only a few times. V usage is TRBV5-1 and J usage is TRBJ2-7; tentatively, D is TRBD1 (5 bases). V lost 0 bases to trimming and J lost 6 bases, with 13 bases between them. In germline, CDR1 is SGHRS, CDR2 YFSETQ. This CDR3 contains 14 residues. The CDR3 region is CASSLEQASGEQYF. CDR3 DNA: TGCGCCAGCAGCTTGGAACAGGCCTCGGGCGAGCAGTACTTC.

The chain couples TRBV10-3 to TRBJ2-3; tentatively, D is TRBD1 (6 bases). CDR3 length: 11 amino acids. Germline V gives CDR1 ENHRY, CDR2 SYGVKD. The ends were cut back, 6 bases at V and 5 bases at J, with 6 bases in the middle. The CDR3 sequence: CAIRQGDTQYF. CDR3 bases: TGTGCCATCAGACAGGGAGATACGCAGTATTTT.

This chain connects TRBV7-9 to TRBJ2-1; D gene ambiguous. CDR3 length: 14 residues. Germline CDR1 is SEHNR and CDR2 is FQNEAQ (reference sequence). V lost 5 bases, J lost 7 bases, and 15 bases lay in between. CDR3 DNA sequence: TGTGCCAGCAGCCGGCGACTGCCCGGGAATGAGCAGTTCTTC. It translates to CASSRRLPGNEQFF.

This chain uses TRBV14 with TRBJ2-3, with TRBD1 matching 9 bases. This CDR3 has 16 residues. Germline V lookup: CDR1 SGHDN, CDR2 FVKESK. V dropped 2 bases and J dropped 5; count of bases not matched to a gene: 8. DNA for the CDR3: TGTGCCAGCAGCCAATATCCGGGACAGGGTAGAGATACGCAGTATTTT. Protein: CASSQYPGQGRDTQYF.

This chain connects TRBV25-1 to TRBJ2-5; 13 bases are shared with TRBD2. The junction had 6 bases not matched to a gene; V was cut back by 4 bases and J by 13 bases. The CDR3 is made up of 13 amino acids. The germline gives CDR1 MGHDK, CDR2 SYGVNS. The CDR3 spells CASSGPGLAGLYF. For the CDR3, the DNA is TGTGCCAGCAGTGGACCGGGACTAGCGGGACTGTACTTC.

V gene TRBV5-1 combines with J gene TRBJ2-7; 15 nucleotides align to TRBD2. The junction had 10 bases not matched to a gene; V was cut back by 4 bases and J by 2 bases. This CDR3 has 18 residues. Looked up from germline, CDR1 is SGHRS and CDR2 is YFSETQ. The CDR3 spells CASSPRTSGGAIPYEQYF. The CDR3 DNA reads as TGCGCCAGCAGCCCGAGGACTAGCGGGGGGGCTATTCCCTACGAGCAGTACTTC.

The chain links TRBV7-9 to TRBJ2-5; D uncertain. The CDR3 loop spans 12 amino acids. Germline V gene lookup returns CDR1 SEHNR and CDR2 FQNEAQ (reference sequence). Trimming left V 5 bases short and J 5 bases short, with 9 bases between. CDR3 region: CASSLQRETQYF. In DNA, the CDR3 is TGTGCCAGCAGCCTACAGAGGGAGACCCAGTACTTC.

The CDR3 loop reads CASSLVQPQETQYF. The CDR3 DNA sequence: TGCGCCAGCAGCTTGGTTCAACCACAAGAGACCCAGTACTTC. V usage is TRBV5-1 and J usage is TRBJ2-5; no reliable D call. This CDR3 is 14 amino acids long. V shed 0 bases and J shed 2 bases, with 8 bases lying between them. Germline lookup yields CDR1 SGHRS and CDR2 YFSETQ.

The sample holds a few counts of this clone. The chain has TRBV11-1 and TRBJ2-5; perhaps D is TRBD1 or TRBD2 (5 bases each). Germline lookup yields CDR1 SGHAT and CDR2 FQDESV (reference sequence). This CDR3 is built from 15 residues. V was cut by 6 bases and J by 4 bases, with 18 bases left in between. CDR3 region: CASRARGAGGETQYF. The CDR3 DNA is TGTGCCAGCAGGGCAAGGGGAGCCGGCGGAGAGACCCAGTACTTC.

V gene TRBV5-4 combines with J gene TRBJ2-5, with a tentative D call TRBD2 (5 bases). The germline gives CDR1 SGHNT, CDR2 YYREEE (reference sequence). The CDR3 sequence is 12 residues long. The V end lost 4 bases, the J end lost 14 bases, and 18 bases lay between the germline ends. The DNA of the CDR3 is TGTGCCAGCAGCCTGCCCCCACTAGAAGCCTACTTC. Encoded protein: CASSLPPLEAYF.

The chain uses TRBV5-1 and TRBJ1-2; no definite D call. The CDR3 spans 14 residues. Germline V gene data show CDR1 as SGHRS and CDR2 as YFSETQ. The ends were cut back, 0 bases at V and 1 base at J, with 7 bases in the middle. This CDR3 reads CASSLAGVNYGYTF. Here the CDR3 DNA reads TGCGCCAGCAGCTTGGCCGGGGTTAACTATGGCTACACCTTC.

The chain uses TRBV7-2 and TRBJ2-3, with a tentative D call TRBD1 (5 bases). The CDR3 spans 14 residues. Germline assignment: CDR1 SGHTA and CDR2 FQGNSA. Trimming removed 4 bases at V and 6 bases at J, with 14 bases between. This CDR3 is CASSSFGARDTQYF. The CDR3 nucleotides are TGTGCCAGCAGCTCGTTTGGGGCAAGGGATACGCAGTATTTT.

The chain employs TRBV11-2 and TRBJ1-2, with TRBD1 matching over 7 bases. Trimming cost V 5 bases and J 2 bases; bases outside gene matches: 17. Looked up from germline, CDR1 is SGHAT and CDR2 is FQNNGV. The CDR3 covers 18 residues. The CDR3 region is CASSLVGGSGQRNYGYTF. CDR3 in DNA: TGTGCCAGCAGCCTAGTAGGGGGGTCGGGACAGAGGAACTATGGCTACACCTTC.

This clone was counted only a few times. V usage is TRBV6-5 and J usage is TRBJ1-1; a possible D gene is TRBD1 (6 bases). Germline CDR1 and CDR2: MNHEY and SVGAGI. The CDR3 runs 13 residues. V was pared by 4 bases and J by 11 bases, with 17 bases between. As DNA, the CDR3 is TGTGCCAGCAGTTTACGAGCCCTTGACAGGGCTTTCTTT. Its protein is CASSLRALDRAFF.

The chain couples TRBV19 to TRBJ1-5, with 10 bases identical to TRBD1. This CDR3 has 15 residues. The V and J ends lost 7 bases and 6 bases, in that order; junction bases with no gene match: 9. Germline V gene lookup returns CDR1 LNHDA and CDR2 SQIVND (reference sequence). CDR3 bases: TGTGCCAGTACCCCGACAGGGGGCTCTTTTCAGCCCCAGCATTTT. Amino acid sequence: CASTPTGGSFQPQHF.

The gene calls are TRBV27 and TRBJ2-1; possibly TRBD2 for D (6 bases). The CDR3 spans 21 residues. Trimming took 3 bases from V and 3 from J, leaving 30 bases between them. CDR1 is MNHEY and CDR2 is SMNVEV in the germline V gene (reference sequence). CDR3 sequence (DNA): TGTGCCAGCAGTTTGGAGTGGGGAGGCCTGAGACTAGGCTTTAGCTACAATGAGCAGTTCTTC. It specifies CASSLEWGGLRLGFSYNEQFF.

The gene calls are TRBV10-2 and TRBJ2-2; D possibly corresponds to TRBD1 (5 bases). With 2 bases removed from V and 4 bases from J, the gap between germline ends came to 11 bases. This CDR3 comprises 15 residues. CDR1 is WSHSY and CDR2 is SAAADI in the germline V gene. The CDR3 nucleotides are TGCGCCAGCAGTGAGCGAAGGGGAAGCACCGGGGAGCTGTTTTTT. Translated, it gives CASSERRGSTGELFF.

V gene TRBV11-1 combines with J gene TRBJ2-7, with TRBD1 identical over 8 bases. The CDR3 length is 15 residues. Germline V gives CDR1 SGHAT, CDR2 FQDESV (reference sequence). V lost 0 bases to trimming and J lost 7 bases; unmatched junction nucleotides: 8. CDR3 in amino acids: CASSLATGATGEQYF. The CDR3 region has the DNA TGTGCCAGCAGCTTAGCGACAGGGGCAACGGGGGAGCAGTACTTC.

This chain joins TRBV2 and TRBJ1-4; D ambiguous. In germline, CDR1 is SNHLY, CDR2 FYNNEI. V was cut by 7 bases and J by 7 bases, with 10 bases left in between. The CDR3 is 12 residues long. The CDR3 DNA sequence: TGTGCCAGCAAAGGGAATCCTGAAAAACTGTTTTTT. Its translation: CASKGNPEKLFF.

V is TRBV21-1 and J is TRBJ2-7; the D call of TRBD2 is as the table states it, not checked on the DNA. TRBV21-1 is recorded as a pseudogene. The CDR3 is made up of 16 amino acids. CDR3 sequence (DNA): TGTGCCAGCAGCAAAGTCGGTCTAGCGGGGGGGCTCGAGCAGTACTTC. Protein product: CASSKVGLAGGLEQYF.

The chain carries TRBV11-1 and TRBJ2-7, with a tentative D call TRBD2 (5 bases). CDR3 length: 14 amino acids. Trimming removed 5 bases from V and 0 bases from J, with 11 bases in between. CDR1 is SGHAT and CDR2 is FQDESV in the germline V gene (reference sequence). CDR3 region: CASSPIGGSYEQYF. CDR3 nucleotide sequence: TGTGCCAGCAGCCCGATCGGAGGCTCCTACGAGCAGTACTTC.

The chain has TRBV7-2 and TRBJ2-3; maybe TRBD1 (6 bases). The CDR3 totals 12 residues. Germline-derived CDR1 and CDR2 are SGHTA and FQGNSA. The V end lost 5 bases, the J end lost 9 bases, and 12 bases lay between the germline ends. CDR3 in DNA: TGTGCCAGCAGCCCCGGACAGAGGACGCAGTATTTT. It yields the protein CASSPGQRTQYF.

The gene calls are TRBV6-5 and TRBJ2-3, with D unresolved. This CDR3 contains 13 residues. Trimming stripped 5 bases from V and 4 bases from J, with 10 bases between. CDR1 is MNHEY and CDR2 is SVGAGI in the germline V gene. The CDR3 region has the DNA TGTGCCAGCAGTCATCGAAGCGCAGATACGCAGTATTTT. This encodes CASSHRSADTQYF.

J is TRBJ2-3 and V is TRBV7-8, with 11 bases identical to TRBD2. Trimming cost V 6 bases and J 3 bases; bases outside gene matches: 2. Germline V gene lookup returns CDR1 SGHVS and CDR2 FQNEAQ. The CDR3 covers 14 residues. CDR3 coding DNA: TGTGCCAGCAGGAGACTAGCGGGGACAGATACGCAGTATTTT. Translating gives CASRRLAGTDTQYF.

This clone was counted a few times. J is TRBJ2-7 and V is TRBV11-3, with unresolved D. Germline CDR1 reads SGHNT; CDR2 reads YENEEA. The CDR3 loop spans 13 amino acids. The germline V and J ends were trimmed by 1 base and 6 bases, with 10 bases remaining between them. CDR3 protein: CASSLVPGFEQYF. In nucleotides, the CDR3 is TGTGCCAGCAGCTTAGTTCCGGGTTTCGAGCAGTACTTC.

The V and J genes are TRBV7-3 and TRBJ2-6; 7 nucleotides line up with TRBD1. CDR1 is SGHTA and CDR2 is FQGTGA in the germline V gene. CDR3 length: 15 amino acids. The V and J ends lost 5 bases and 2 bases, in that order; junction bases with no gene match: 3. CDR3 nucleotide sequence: TGTGCCAGCAGCCGAGGACAGGCTGGGGCCAACGTCCTGACTTTC. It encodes CASSRGQAGANVLTF.

CDR3 sequence reads: CASSVTFMGSQYF. CDR3 DNA sequence: TGTGCCAGCAGTGTGACCTTCATGGGGTCCCAGTACTTC. The chain combines TRBV6-1 with TRBJ2-5; D is undetermined. The CDR3 loop spans 13 amino acids. V was cut by 4 bases and J by 9 bases, with 15 bases left in between. Germline V lookup: CDR1 MNHNS, CDR2 SASEGT.

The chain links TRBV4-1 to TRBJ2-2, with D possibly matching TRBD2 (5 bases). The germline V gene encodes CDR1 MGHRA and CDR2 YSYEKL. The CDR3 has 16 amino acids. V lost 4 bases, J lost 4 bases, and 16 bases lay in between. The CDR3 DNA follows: TGCGCCAGCAGCCCATACACTAGATCGGGCACCGGGGAGCTGTTTTTT. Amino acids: CASSPYTRSGTGELFF.